The present TCR beta chain was sequenced within a study of T cells in Graves' hyperthyroidism and ophthalmopathy. The study, taken as a whole, reports: Researchers found most expanded thyroid clonotypes above 0.001 in blood as well.

It was RNA transcripts that yielded the amplified TCR beta CDR3 regions. When the TCR CDR3 underwent first-round RT-PCR, the HTBI primer set was used. From the multiplex PCR reads, TCRdb called clonotypes with MiXCR, one entry per CDR3 protein. The sample lists about 290,000 distinct CDR3 sequences, approximately 14% occurring once. There are many counts of this clonotype. Its specificity is unknown. No ophthalmopathy progression within 18 months constituted stable Graves' hyperthyroidism. The CDR3 has 18 residues. V gave up 4 bases and J gave up 5 bases, with 23 bases separating them. The receptor comes from a woman aged 40 to 49 with Graves' hyperthyroidism. Sequences were obtained from blood. The chain links TRBV12-3 or TRBV12-4 to TRBJ2-2; D might be TRBD1 (6 bases). DNA for the CDR3: TGTGCCAGCAGTTCTGGGGATATGGGGGCGCAAGGGACCGGGGAGCTGTTTTTT. It specifies CASSSGDMGAQGTGELFF.